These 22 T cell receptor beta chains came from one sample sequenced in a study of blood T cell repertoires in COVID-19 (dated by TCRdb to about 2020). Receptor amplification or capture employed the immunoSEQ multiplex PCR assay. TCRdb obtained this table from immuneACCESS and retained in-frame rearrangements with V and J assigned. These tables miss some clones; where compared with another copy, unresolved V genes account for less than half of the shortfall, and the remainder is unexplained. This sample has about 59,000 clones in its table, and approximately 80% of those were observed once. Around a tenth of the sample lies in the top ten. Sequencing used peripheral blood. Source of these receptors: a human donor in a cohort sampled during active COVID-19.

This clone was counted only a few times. CDR3 sequence: CAGQTGDYGYTF. CDR3 DNA: TGTGCCGGGCAGACAGGGGACTATGGCTACACCTTC. This rearrangement joins TRBV19 to TRBJ1-2, with 8 bases aligning to TRBD1. Germline lookup yields CDR1 LNHDA and CDR2 SQIVND (reference sequence). Germline trimming cut 11 bases from V and 3 bases from J; bases unmatched to any gene: 5. This CDR3 has 12 amino acids.

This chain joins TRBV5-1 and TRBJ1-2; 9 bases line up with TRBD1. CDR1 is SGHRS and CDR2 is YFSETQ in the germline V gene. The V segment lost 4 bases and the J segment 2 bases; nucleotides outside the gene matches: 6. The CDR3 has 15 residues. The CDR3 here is CASSDRDRANYGYTF. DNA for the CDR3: TGCGCCAGCAGCGACCGGGACAGGGCGAACTATGGCTACACCTTC.

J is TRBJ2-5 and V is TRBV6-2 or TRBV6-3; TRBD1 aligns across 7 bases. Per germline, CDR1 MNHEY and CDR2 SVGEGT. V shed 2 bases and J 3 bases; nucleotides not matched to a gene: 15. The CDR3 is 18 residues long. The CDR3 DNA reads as TGTGCCAGCAGTTACCCCCCTGTTCCCGGGACAGTAAAAGAGACCCAGTACTTC. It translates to CASSYPPVPGTVKETQYF.

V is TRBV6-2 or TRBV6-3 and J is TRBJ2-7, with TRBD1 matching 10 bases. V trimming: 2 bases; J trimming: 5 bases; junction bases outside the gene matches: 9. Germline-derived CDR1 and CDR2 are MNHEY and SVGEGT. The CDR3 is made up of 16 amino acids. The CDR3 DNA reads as TGTGCCAGCAGTTACCATAAGGACAGGGGGTTCGACGAGCAGTACTTC. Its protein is CASSYHKDRGFDEQYF.

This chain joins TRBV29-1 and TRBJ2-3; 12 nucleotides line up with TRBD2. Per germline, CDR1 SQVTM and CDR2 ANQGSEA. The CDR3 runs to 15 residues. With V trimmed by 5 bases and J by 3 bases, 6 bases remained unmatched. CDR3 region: CSVPTSGRKTDTQYF. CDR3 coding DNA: TGCAGCGTTCCCACTAGCGGGAGGAAAACAGATACGCAGTATTTT.

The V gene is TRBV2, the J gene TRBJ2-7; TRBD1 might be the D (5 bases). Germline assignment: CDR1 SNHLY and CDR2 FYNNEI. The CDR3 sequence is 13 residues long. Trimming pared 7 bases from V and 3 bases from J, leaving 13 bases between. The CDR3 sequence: CASIGKGYYEQYF. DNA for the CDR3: TGTGCCAGCATTGGGAAGGGGTACTACGAGCAGTACTTC.

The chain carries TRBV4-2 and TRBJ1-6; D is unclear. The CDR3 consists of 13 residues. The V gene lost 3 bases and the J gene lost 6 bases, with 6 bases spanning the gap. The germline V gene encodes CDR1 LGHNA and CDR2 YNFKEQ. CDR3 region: CASSQSSNSPLHF. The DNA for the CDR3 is TGTGCCAGCAGCCAGAGCTCTAATTCACCCCTCCACTTT.

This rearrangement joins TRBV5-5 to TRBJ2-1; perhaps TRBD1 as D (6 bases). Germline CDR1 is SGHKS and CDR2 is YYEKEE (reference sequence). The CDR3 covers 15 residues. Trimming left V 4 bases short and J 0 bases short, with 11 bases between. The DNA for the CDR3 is TGTGCCAGCAGCCCCGGACAGAGCTCCTACAATGAGCAGTTCTTC. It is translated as CASSPGQSSYNEQFF.

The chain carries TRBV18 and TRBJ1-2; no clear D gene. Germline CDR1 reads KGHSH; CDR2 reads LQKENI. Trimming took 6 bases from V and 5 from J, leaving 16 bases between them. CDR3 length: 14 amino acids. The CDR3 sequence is CASSFPGSLYGYTF. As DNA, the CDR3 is TGTGCCAGCTCTTTCCCGGGATCCCTTTATGGCTACACCTTC.

CDR3 in amino acids: CSVLWSGTAPFF. The CDR3 DNA sequence: TGCAGCGTTCTTTGGTCCGGGACAGCGCCTTTCTTT. The rearrangement uses TRBV29-1 and TRBJ1-1; 7 bases fit TRBD1. Germline trimming cut 5 bases from V and 12 bases from J; bases unmatched to any gene: 12. This CDR3 is built from 12 residues. Germline lookup yields CDR1 SQVTM and CDR2 ANQGSEA.

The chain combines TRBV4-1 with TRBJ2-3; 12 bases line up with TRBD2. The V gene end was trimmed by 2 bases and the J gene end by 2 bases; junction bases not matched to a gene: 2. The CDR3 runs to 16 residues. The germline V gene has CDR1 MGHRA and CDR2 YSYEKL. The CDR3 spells CASSQSSGRATDTQYF. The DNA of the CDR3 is TGCGCCAGCAGCCAATCTAGCGGGAGGGCCACAGATACGCAGTATTTT.

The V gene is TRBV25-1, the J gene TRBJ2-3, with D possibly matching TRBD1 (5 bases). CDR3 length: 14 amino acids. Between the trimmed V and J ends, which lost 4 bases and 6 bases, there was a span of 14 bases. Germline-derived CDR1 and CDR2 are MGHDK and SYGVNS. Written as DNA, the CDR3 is TGTGCCAGCAGTGGATTCCAGGGATCGGATACGCAGTATTTT. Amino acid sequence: CASSGFQGSDTQYF.

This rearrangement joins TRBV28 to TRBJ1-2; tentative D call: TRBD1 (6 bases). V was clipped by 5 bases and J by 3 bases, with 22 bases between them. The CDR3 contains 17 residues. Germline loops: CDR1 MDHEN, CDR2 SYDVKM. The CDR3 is CASSLPTAGDGDYGYTF. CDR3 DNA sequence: TGTGCCAGCAGTCTCCCCACCGCAGGGGATGGGGACTATGGCTACACCTTC.

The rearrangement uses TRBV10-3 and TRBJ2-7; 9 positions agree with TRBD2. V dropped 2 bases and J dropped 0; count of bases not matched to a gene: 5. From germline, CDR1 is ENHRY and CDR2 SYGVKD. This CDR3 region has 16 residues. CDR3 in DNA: TGTGCCATCAGTGAGGGGGCGGGAGGGAGCTCCTACGAGCAGTACTTC. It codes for CAISEGAGGSSYEQYF.

The CDR3 sequence: CASSQRSGANYGYTF. CDR3 in DNA: TGCGCCAGCAGCCAGAGATCCGGTGCTAACTATGGCTACACCTTC. The V call is TRBV4-1, the J call TRBJ1-2; no clear D gene. Germline CDR1 and CDR2: MGHRA and YSYEKL. This CDR3 comprises 15 residues. With 3 bases removed from V and 0 bases from J, the gap between germline ends came to 11 bases.

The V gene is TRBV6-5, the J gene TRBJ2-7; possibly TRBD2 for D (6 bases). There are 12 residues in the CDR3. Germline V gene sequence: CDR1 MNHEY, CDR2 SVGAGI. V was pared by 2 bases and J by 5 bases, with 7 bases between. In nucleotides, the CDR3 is TGTGCCAGCAGTTACCCGGGAGACGAGCAGTACTTC. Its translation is CASSYPGDEQYF.

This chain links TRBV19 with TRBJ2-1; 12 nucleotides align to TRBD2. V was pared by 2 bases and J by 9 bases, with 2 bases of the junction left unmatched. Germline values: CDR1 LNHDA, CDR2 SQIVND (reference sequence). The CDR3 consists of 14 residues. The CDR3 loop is CASSILAGGTEQFF. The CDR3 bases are TGTGCCAGTAGTATACTAGCGGGAGGGACTGAGCAGTTCTTC.

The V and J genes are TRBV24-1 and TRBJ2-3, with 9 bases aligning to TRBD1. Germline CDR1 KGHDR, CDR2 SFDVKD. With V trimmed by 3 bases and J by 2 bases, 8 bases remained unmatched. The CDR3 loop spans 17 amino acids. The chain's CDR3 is CATSDPPGQGHTDTQYF. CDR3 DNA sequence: TGTGCCACCAGTGATCCTCCGGGACAGGGACACACAGATACGCAGTATTTT.

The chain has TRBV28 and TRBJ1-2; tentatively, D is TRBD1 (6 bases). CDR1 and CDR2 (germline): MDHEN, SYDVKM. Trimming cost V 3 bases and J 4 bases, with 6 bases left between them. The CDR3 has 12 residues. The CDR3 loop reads CASSLGAYGYTF. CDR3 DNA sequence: TGTGCCAGCAGTTTGGGGGCCTATGGCTACACCTTC.

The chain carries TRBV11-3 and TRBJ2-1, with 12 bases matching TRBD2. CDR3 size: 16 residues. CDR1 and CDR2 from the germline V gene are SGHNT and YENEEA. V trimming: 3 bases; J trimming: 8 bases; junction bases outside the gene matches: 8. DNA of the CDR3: TGTGCCAGCAGCTTCCAACTAGCGGGAGGTCGAGATGAGCAGTTCTTC. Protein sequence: CASSFQLAGGRDEQFF. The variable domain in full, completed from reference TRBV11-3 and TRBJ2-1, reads EAGVVQSPRYKIIEKKQPVAFWCNPISGHNTLYWYLQNLGQGPELLIRYENEEAVDDSQLPKDRFSAERLKGVDSTLKIQPAELGDSAVYLCASSFQLAGGRDEQFFGPGTRLTVL.

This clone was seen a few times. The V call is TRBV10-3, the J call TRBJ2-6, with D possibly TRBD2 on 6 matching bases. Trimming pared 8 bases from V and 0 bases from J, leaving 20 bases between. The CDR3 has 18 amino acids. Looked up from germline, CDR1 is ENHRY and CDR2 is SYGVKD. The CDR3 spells CAIGGDGSFVSGANVLTF. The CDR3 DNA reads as TGTGCCATCGGCGGGGACGGATCATTTGTCTCTGGGGCCAACGTCCTGACTTTC.

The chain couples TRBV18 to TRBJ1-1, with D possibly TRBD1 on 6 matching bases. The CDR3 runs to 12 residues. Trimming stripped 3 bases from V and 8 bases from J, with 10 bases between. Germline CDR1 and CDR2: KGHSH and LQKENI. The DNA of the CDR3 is TGTGCCAGCTCACCGGGAGGGGGAGAAGCTTTCTTT. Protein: CASSPGGGEAFF. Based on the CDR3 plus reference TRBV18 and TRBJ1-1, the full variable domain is NAGVMQNPRHLVRRRGQEARLRCSPMKGHSHVYWYRQLPEEGLKFMVYLQKENIIDESGMPKERFSAEFPKEGPSILRIQQVVRGDSAAYFCASSPGGGEAFFGQGTRLTVV.